This T cell receptor (beta chain) comes out of a study of control samples from healthy donors and cancer patients. The protocol was immunoSEQ multiplex PCR, while the TCRdb copy is restricted to in-frame clones and leaves out a portion. The repertoire has about 130,000 clones, roughly 92% of them found once; the top ten carry around 6%. Germline V gene data show CDR1 as MGHRA and CDR2 as YSYEKL. Trimming at V came to 1 base and at J to 6 bases, leaving 20 bases not matched to a gene. The CDR3 is 19 amino acids. The sample was blood. The TCR sequence derives from a man in his late teens or twenties in good health. The J gene is TRBJ1-2, the V gene TRBV4-1, with 7 positions matching TRBD1. The CDR3 DNA sequence: TGCGCCAGCAGCCAAGTGATACTTAGAACAGGGGAAAATTGGGATGGCTACACCTTC. This codes for CASSQVILRTGENWDGYTF.